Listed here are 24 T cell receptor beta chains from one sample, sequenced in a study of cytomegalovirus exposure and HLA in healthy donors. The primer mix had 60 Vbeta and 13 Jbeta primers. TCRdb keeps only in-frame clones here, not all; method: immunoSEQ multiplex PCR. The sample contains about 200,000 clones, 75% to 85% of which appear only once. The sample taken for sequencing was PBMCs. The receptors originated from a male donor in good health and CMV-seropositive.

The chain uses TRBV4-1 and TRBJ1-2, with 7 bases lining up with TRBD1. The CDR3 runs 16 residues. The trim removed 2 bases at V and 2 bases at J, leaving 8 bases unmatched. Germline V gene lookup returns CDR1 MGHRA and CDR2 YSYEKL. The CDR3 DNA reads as TGCGCCAGCAGCCAACCACCCGGGACAGCCAACTATGGCTACACCTTC. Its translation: CASSQPPGTANYGYTF.

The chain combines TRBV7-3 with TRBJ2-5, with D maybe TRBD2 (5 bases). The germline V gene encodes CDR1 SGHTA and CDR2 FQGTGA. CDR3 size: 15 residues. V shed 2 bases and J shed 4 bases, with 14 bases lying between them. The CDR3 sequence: CASSLVGVRVETQYF. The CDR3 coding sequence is TGTGCCAGCAGCTTAGTGGGTGTGCGGGTAGAGACCCAGTACTTC.

CDR3 DNA sequence: TGCGCCAGCAGCCGGACAGGGGGCGACGAGCAGTACTTC. Its translation: CASSRTGGDEQYF. V is TRBV5-1 and J is TRBJ2-7; 11 bases line up with TRBD1. After removal of 4 bases from V and 5 bases from J, the junction contained 2 bases not matched to a gene. The CDR3 sequence is 13 residues long. Germline assignment: CDR1 SGHRS and CDR2 YFSETQ.

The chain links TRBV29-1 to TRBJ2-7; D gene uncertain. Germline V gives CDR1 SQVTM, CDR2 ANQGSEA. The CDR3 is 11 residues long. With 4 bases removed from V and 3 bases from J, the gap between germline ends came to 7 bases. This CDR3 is CSVAVVYEQYF. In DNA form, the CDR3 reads TGCAGCGTTGCAGTCGTCTACGAGCAGTACTTC.

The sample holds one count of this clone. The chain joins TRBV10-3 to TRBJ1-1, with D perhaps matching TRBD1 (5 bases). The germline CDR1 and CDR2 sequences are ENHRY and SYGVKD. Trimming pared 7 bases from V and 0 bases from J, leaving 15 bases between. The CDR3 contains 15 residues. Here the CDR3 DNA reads TGTGCCATCAACCGGATCTCAGGGATGAACACTGAAGCTTTCTTT. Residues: CAINRISGMNTEAFF.

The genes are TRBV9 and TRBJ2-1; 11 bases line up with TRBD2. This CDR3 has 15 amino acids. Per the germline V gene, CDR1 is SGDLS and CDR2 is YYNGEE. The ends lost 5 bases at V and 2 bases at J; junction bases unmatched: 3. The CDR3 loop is CASSPGLAAYNEQFF. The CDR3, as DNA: TGTGCCAGCAGTCCGGGACTAGCGGCCTACAATGAGCAGTTCTTC. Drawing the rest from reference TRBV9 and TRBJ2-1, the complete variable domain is DSGVTQTPKHLITATGQRVTLRCSPRSGDLSVYWYQQSLDQGLQFLIQYYNGEERAKGNILERFSAQQFPDLHSELNLSSLELGDSALYFCASSPGLAAYNEQFFGPGTRLTVL.

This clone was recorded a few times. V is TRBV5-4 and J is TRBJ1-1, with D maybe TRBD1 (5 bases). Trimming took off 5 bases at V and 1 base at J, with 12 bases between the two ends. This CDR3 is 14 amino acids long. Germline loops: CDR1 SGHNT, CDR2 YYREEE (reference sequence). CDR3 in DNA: TGTGCCAGCAGAAGGACACCAGAGAACACTGAAGCTTTCTTT. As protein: CASRRTPENTEAFF.

CDR3 amino acids: CASSLGGGASYNEQFF. CDR3 DNA: TGTGCCAGCAGCTTGGGCGGGGGGGCCTCCTACAATGAGCAGTTCTTC. The genes are TRBV5-4 and TRBJ2-1; TRBD2 agrees at 9 bases. The length of the CDR3 is 16 residues. CDR1 SGHNT and CDR2 YYREEE come from the germline V gene (reference sequence). V gave up 0 bases and J gave up 0 bases; unmatched junction bases: 1.

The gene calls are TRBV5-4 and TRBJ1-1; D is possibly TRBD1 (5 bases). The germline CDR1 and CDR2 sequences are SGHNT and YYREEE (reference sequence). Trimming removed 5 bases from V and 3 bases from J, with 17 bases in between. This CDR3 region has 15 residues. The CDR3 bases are TGTGCCAGCAGAGAGTACAACGCGGGGCACACTGAAGCTTTCTTT. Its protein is CASREYNAGHTEAFF.

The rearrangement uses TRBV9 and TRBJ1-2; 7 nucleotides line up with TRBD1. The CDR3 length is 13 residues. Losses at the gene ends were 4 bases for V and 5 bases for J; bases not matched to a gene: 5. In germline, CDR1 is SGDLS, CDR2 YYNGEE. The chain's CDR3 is CASSRRQGYGYTF. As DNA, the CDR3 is TGTGCCAGCAGCCGAAGACAGGGTTATGGCTACACCTTC.

CDR3 region: CASSLKAGQGYYGYTF. In DNA, the CDR3 is TGTGCCAGCAGCCTAAAGGCCGGACAGGGGTACTATGGCTACACCTTC. The chain has TRBV7-2 and TRBJ1-2; 9 bases fit TRBD1. The CDR3 runs 16 residues. CDR1 is SGHTA, CDR2 FQGNSA, per germline. Unmatched junction bases numbered 10, after V lost 5 bases and J lost 3 bases. The full variable domain, with the rest looked up from reference TRBV7-2 and TRBJ1-2, is GAGVSQSPSNKVTEKGKDVELRCDPISGHTALYWYRQSLGQGLEFLIYFQGNSAPDKSGLPSDRFSAERTGGSVSTLTIQRTQQEDSAVYLCASSLKAGQGYYGYTFGSGTRLTVV.

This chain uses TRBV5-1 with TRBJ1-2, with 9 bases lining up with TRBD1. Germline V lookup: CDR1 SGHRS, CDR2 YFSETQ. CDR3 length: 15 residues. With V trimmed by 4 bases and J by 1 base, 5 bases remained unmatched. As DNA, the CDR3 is TGCGCCAGCAGCACTGGACAGGGGATTAACTATGGCTACACCTTC. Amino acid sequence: CASSTGQGINYGYTF.

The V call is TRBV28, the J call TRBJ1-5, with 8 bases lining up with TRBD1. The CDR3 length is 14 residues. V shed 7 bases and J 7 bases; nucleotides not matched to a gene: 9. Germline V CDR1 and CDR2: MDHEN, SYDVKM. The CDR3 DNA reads TGTGCCAGCATCGTGGACAGGGCCAGGCAGCCCCAGCATTTT. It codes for CASIVDRARQPQHF.

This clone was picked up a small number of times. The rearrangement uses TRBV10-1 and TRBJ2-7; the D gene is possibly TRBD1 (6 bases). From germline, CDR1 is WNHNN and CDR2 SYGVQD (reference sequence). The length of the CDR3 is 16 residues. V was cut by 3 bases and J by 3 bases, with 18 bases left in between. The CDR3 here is CASSDDARTESYEQYF. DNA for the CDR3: TGCGCCAGCAGTGACGACGCTAGGACAGAAAGCTACGAGCAGTACTTC.

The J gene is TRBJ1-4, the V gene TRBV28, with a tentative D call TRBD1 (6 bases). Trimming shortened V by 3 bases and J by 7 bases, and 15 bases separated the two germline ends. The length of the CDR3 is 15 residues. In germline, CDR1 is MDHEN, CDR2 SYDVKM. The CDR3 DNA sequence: TGTGCCAGCAGTTTCCCGGGGGGCGGAATTGAAAAACTGTTTTTT. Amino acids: CASSFPGGGIEKLFF.

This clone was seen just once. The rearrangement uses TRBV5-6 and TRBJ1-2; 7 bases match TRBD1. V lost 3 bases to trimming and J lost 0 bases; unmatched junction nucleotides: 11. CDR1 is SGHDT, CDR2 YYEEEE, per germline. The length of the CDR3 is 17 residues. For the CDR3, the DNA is TGTGCCAGCAGCTCCTCCGACAGGGCCCAAGCTAACTATGGCTACACCTTC. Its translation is CASSSSDRAQANYGYTF.

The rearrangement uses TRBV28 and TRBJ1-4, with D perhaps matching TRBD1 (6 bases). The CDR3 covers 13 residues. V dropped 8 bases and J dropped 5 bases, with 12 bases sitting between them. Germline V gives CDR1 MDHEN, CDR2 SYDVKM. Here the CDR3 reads CASGGATNEKLFF. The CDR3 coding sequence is TGTGCCAGCGGGGGGGCGACGAATGAAAAACTGTTTTTT.

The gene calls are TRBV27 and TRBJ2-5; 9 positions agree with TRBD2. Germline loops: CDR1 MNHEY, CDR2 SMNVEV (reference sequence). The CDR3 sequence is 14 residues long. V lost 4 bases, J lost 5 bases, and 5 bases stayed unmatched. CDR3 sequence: CASSSAGGLETQYF. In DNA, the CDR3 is TGTGCCAGCAGTTCCGCGGGAGGGTTGGAGACCCAGTACTTC.

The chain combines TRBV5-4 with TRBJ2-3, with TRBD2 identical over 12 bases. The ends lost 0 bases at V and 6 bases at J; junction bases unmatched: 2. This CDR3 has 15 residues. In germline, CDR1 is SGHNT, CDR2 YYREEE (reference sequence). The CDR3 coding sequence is TGTGCCAGCAGCTTGGTGCTAGCGGGAGGGGATACGCAGTATTTT. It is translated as CASSLVLAGGDTQYF.

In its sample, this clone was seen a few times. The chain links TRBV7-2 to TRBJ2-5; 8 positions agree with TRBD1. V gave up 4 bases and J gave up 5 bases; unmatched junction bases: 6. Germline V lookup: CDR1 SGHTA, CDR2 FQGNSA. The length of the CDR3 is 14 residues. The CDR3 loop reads CASSSTGVPETQYF. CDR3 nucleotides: TGTGCCAGCAGCTCGACAGGGGTACCCGAGACCCAGTACTTC.

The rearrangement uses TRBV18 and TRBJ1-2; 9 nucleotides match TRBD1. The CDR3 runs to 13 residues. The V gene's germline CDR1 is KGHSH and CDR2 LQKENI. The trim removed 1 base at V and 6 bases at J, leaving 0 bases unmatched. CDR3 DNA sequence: TGTGCCAGCTCACCACGGACAGGGGATGGCTACACCTTC. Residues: CASSPRTGDGYTF.

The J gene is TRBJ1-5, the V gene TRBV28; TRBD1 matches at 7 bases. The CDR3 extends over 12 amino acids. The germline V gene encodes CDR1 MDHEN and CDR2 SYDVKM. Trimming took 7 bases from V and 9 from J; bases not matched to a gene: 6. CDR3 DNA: TGTGCCAGCACAACGCAGGGGGGGCCCCAGCATTTT. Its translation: CASTTQGGPQHF.

The CDR3 sequence is CASLNSYEQYF. For the CDR3, the DNA is TGTGCCAGCCTAAACTCCTACGAGCAGTACTTC. This chain links TRBV6-1 with TRBJ2-7; D is undetermined. Germline CDR1 reads MNHNS; CDR2 reads SASEGT. CDR3 length: 11 residues. With 8 bases removed from V and 0 bases from J, the gap between germline ends came to 5 bases.

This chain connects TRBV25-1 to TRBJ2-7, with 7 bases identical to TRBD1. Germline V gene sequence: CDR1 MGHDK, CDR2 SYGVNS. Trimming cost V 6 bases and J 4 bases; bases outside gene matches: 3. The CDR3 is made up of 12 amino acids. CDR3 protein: CASRQGNYEQYF. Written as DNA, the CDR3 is TGTGCCAGCAGACAGGGGAATTACGAGCAGTACTTC.